Following are 27 T cell receptor beta chains from one sample sequenced in a study of T cell clonotyping in hematopoietic cell transplantation. Time point in this sample: recipient sample about 28 days before transplant, after cytoreduction. Libraries were prepared by immunoSEQ multiplex PCR; TCRdb keeps only in-frame clonotypes and omits some of them. The profile covers under 20,000 clones, with about 80% appearing a single time and around 17% taken by the ten largest. The sample here was peripheral blood mononuclear cells, taken before stem cell transplant. The receptors were sampled from a man aged 55 to 70 with acute myeloid leukemia. Some clones in this sample may be carry-over from other donors' samples.

This sequence joins TRBV9 and TRBJ1-6; 8 bases map to TRBD1. This CDR3 region has 18 residues. With 0 bases clipped from V and 0 bases from J, the junction kept 5 bases outside the gene matches. Germline lookup yields CDR1 SGDLS and CDR2 YYNGEE. CDR3 nucleotides: TGTGCCAGCAGCGTAGGGACAGGGCTCACCTCCTATAATTCACCCCTCCACTTT. Translating gives CASSVGTGLTSYNSPLHF.

The chain carries TRBV9 and TRBJ2-4; the match to TRBD2 covers 9 bases. V lost 4 bases and J lost 0; bases outside the gene matches: 8. Germline V lookup: CDR1 SGDLS, CDR2 YYNGEE. CDR3 length: 17 amino acids. This CDR3 is CASSPLSGGLAKNIQYF. The CDR3 DNA follows: TGTGCCAGCAGCCCTCTTAGCGGGGGATTAGCCAAAAACATTCAGTACTTC.

The chain is built from TRBV29-1 and TRBJ2-5; weak D call: TRBD2 (6 bases). CDR3 length: 13 residues. From germline, CDR1 is SQVTM and CDR2 ANQGSEA. The V end lost 3 bases, the J end lost 3 bases, and 11 bases lay between the germline ends. CDR3 bases: TGCAGCGTTGAGCTCTTAGCGGAAGAGACCCAGTACTTC. Its translation: CSVELLAEETQYF.

The chain has TRBV7-9 and TRBJ1-5; possibly TRBD1 for D (5 bases). Looked up from germline, CDR1 is SEHNR and CDR2 is FQNEAQ (reference sequence). This CDR3 is built from 15 residues. V dropped 4 bases and J dropped 4 bases, with 14 bases sitting between them. CDR3 coding DNA: TGTGCCAGCAGCTACGACAGAAGTGAGAATCAGCCCCAGCATTTT. It codes for CASSYDRSENQPQHF.

This sequence joins TRBV4-2 and TRBJ2-7; 9 positions agree with TRBD1. The CDR3 runs 16 residues. Germline V gives CDR1 LGHNA, CDR2 YNFKEQ. V lost 3 bases to trimming and J lost 5 bases; unmatched junction nucleotides: 11. The CDR3 nucleotides are TGTGCCAGCAGCCAGTCAACCGGGACAGGGTCCGACGAGCAGTACTTC. Translation gives CASSQSTGTGSDEQYF.

This sequence joins TRBV9 and TRBJ2-7; no definite D call. Germline V CDR1 and CDR2: SGDLS, YYNGEE. The V and J ends lost 0 bases and 2 bases respectively, with 12 bases between them. The CDR3 is 15 amino acids. In nucleotides, the CDR3 is TGTGCCAGCAGCGTAGATTTAGCACCTACCTACGAGCAGTACTTC. It yields the protein CASSVDLAPTYEQYF.

This clone was picked up one time. The chain employs TRBV11-2 and TRBJ1-3, with no clear D. The CDR3 extends over 15 amino acids. Germline V CDR1 and CDR2: SGHAT, FQNNGV. Trimming pared 3 bases from V and 0 bases from J, leaving 9 bases between. The CDR3 nucleotides read TGTGCCAGCAGCTTTGCGCGCCACTCTGGAAACACCATATATTTT. Amino acids: CASSFARHSGNTIYF.

In its sample, this clone was seen a few times. The CDR3 loop reads CASRGGLAGRYEQYF. The DNA of the CDR3 is TGTGCCAGCAGGGGCGGACTAGCGGGGCGCTACGAGCAGTACTTC. This chain connects TRBV2 to TRBJ2-7; 12 bases line up with TRBD2. The trim removed 6 bases at V and 3 bases at J, leaving 6 bases unmatched. Germline V gene lookup returns CDR1 SNHLY and CDR2 FYNNEI. This CDR3 spans 15 amino acids.

V usage is TRBV27 and J usage is TRBJ1-2; TRBD1 matches at 9 bases. V trimming: 3 bases; J trimming: 2 bases; junction bases outside the gene matches: 10. This CDR3 has 17 amino acids. CDR1 and CDR2 from the germline V gene are MNHEY and SMNVEV (reference sequence). The chain's CDR3 is CASSFIQGARLNYGYTF. The CDR3 nucleotides read TGTGCCAGCAGTTTCATACAGGGGGCGCGTTTAAACTATGGCTACACCTTC.

This clone was seen only once. This sequence joins TRBV10-3 and TRBJ2-7; 8 bases are a match to TRBD1. Germline trimming cut 7 bases from V and 5 bases from J; bases unmatched to any gene: 13. Germline-derived CDR1 and CDR2 are ENHRY and SYGVKD. This CDR3 has 15 amino acids. CDR3 nucleotides: TGTGCCATCACCCGATCGGACAGGGAAAACGACGAGCAGTACTTC. Amino acids: CAITRSDRENDEQYF.

The chain combines TRBV28 with TRBJ2-3, with D perhaps being TRBD1 or TRBD2 (5 bases each). This CDR3 spans 15 amino acids. The germline V gene encodes CDR1 MDHEN and CDR2 SYDVKM. Trimming left V 6 bases short and J 6 bases short, with 19 bases between. For the CDR3, the DNA is TGTGCCAGCAGCCACCGGGACGGCATCGGGGATACGCAGTATTTT. Translation: CASSHRDGIGDTQYF. Full variable domain (remainder filled in from reference TRBV28 and TRBJ2-3): DVKVTQSSRYLVKRTGEKVFLECVQDMDHENMFWYRQDPGLGLRLIYFSYDVKMKEKGDIPEGYSVSREKKERFSLILESASTNQTSMYLCASSHRDGIGDTQYFGPGTRLTVL.

V is TRBV5-1 and J is TRBJ2-3, with 9 bases lining up with TRBD2. Germline CDR1 SGHRS, CDR2 YFSETQ. The V gene end was trimmed by 0 bases and the J gene end by 0 bases; junction bases not matched to a gene: 2. This CDR3 is 16 amino acids long. The CDR3 nucleotides are TGCGCCAGCAGCTTGGTTCTAGCGGGGAGCACAGATACGCAGTATTTT. Encoded protein: CASSLVLAGSTDTQYF.

The chain carries TRBV14 and TRBJ1-5; TRBD1 matches at 7 bases. The CDR3 extends over 20 amino acids. Germline CDR1 reads SGHDN; CDR2 reads FVKESK. The junction had 18 bases not matched to a gene; V was cut back by 3 bases and J by 1 base. The CDR3 loop is CASSQGSRDSKMGSNQPQHF. The CDR3 nucleotides are TGTGCCAGCAGCCAGGGAAGCCGGGACAGTAAGATGGGAAGCAATCAGCCCCAGCATTTT.

This CDR3 is CASRDLGGFTEAFF. The CDR3 DNA sequence: TGTGCCAGCAGGGACCTCGGGGGGTTCACTGAAGCTTTCTTT. The V and J genes are TRBV7-2 and TRBJ1-1, with a weak D call TRBD1 (5 bases). Germline V gives CDR1 SGHTA, CDR2 FQGNSA. Trimming took 6 bases from V and 4 from J, leaving 15 bases between them. The CDR3 is 14 amino acids. Full variable domain (missing parts from reference TRBV7-2 and TRBJ1-1): GAGVSQSPSNKVTEKGKDVELRCDPISGHTALYWYRQSLGQGLEFLIYFQGNSAPDKSGLPSDRFSAERTGGSVSTLTIQRTQQEDSAVYLCASRDLGGFTEAFFGQGTRLTVV.

This chain uses TRBV4-3 with TRBJ2-7, with D tentatively TRBD1 (5 bases). The CDR3 covers 16 residues. Trimming took off 3 bases at V and 5 bases at J, with 20 bases between the two ends. CDR1 is LGHNA, CDR2 YSLEER, per germline. DNA for the CDR3: TGCGCCAGCAGCCAGTCGATCCCCAGGGTGGGCGACGAGCAGTACTTC. It encodes CASSQSIPRVGDEQYF.

The sample holds one count of this clone. The chain employs TRBV7-8 and TRBJ2-1, with D unclear. Germline loops: CDR1 SGHVS, CDR2 FQNEAQ. V was cut by 10 bases and J by 5 bases, with 12 bases left in between. CDR3 length equals 12 residues. In nucleotides, the CDR3 is TGTGCCAACCTGGACGGTAACAATGAGCAGTTCTTC. It encodes CANLDGNNEQFF.

This clone has a handful of counts. This chain links TRBV5-1 with TRBJ2-2, with unresolved D. Germline V gene data show CDR1 as SGHRS and CDR2 as YFSETQ. V was trimmed by 0 bases and J by 3 bases, leaving 12 bases between them. The CDR3 covers 16 residues. The CDR3 region is CASSLVPHLDTGELFF. The CDR3 nucleotides are TGCGCCAGCAGCTTGGTACCACACTTGGACACCGGGGAGCTGTTTTTT.

The CDR3 DNA is TGTGCCAGTAGTATAGTAGGGAGCTCCTACGAGCAGTACTTC. Amino acids: CASSIVGSSYEQYF. The chain couples TRBV19 to TRBJ2-7, with a weak D call TRBD2 (5 bases). The CDR3 covers 14 residues. With 1 base removed from V and 0 bases from J, the gap between germline ends came to 7 bases. Germline assignment: CDR1 LNHDA and CDR2 SQIVND (reference sequence).

V usage is TRBV15 and J usage is TRBJ1-3; D gene ambiguous. Deletions cut 1 base from V and 0 bases from J, with 7 bases between. Germline V gives CDR1 LNHNV, CDR2 YYDKDF (reference sequence). There are 15 residues in the CDR3. The CDR3 region is CATSRGGSSGNTIYF. The CDR3 DNA sequence: TGTGCCACCAGCAGAGGAGGGAGCTCTGGAAACACCATATATTTT.

The table lists this clone with a count of one. This chain links TRBV7-9 with TRBJ1-5; D remains unclear. CDR1 is SEHNR and CDR2 is FQNEAQ in the germline V gene (reference sequence). V gave up 5 bases and J gave up 9 bases, with 11 bases separating them. The CDR3 is made up of 12 amino acids. The DNA for the CDR3 is TGTGCCAGCAGCCTGTCAAGTTCGCCCCAGCATTTT. It encodes CASSLSSSPQHF. Full variable domain (rest looked up from reference TRBV7-9 and TRBJ1-5): DTGVSQNPRHKITKRGQNVTFRCDPISEHNRLYWYRQTLGQGPEFLTYFQNEAQLEKSRLLSDRFSAERPKGSFSTLEIQRTEQGDSAMYLCASSLSSSPQHFGDGTRLSIL.

This clone was seen a few times. The chain carries TRBV7-2 and TRBJ2-3; D perhaps matches TRBD2 (6 bases). Germline CDR1 and CDR2: SGHTA and FQGNSA. Deletions cut 3 bases from V and 1 base from J, with 11 bases between. This CDR3 is built from 15 residues. In nucleotides, the CDR3 is TGTGCCAGCAGCTTGGGAGGCGGGCGCACAGATACGCAGTATTTT. Protein sequence: CASSLGGGRTDTQYF.

The chain has TRBV27 and TRBJ2-1; 11 bases are a match to TRBD2. This CDR3 spans 16 amino acids. Germline lookup yields CDR1 MNHEY and CDR2 SMNVEV (reference sequence). After removal of 5 bases from V and 8 bases from J, the junction contained 11 bases not matched to a gene. The CDR3 sequence: CASSLYLAGGRDEQFF. CDR3 DNA sequence: TGTGCCAGCAGTCTTTACTTAGCGGGGGGGCGCGATGAGCAGTTCTTC.

In nucleotides, the CDR3 is TGCAGCGTTCACAGGGCGGGCTATGGCTACACCTTC. Translation gives CSVHRAGYGYTF. The J gene is TRBJ1-2, the V gene TRBV29-1; a possible D gene is TRBD1 (6 bases). V was pared by 5 bases and J by 4 bases, with 11 bases between. Germline V gives CDR1 SQVTM, CDR2 ANQGSEA. There are 12 residues in the CDR3. The variable domain in full, with the rest retrieved from reference TRBV29-1 and TRBJ1-2, is SAVISQKPSRDICQRGTSLTIQCQVDSQVTMMFWYRQQPGQSLTLIATANQGSEATYESGFVIDKFPISRPNLTFSTLTVSNMSPEDSSIYLCSVHRAGYGYTFGSGTRLTVV.

This sequence joins TRBV9 and TRBJ1-4, with 7 positions matching TRBD1. The CDR3 is made up of 15 amino acids. Trimming removed 3 bases from V and 8 bases from J; junction bases left unmatched: 10. Germline-derived CDR1 and CDR2 are SGDLS and YYNGEE. The CDR3 nucleotides are TGTGCCAGCAGCGCCCGAGACAGGGCAAGGGAAAAACTGTTTTTT. Translating gives CASSARDRAREKLFF.

V usage is TRBV28 and J usage is TRBJ2-7; D not resolved. Germline V lookup: CDR1 MDHEN, CDR2 SYDVKM. V was clipped by 1 base and J by 3 bases, with 10 bases between them. This CDR3 has 14 amino acids. The CDR3 region is CASSLFFQFYEQYF. The CDR3 DNA follows: TGTGCCAGCAGTTTATTTTTTCAGTTCTACGAGCAGTACTTC.

Only a few counts were recorded for this clone. V usage is TRBV30 and J usage is TRBJ1-1; possibly TRBD1 for D (5 bases). Germline lookup yields CDR1 GTSNPN and CDR2 SVGIG (reference sequence). This CDR3 spans 11 amino acids. The ends were cut back, 5 bases at V and 8 bases at J, with 12 bases in the middle. This CDR3 reads CAWGRVSEAFF. The CDR3, as DNA: TGTGCCTGGGGCAGGGTGTCCGAAGCTTTCTTT.

The V and J genes are TRBV5-6 and TRBJ2-7; D unresolved. Trimming pared 3 bases from V and 4 bases from J, leaving 5 bases between. The CDR3 is 11 residues long. CDR1 and CDR2 from the germline V gene are SGHDT and YYEEEE. CDR3 loop: CASSSAYEQYF. Written as DNA, the CDR3 is TGTGCCAGCAGCTCGGCGTACGAGCAGTACTTC. The full variable domain, rest sourced from reference TRBV5-6 and TRBJ2-7, is DAGVTQSPTHLIKTRGQQVTLRCSPKSGHDTVSWYQQALGQGPQFIFQYYEEEERQRGNFPDRFSGHQFPNYSSELNVNALLLGDSALYLCASSSAYEQYFGPGTRLTVT.